The rows below give T cell receptor beta chains drawn from one sample of a study of T cell responses to AZD1222 COVID-19 vaccine. Assay used: immunoSEQ multiplex PCR; TCRdb lists only in-frame clones, some missing. This sample carries around 47,000 clones, around 80% of them seen once, and the ten largest clones take less than 25%. This material consisted of peripheral blood, taken 28 days after the second dose of the MenACWY control vaccine. These receptors all come from an adult who received the MenACWY meningococcal vaccine as a control. Each CDR3 is given with its conserved first and last residue. The D gene is left open where the match is weak. For some rows the clone size is stated as once, few or many, or as a class when expanded; others skip it.

size	V	D	J	DNA	CDR3
NA	TRBV10-1	TRBD2	TRBJ2-1	TGCGCCAGCAGCCCTCGGTTAGCGGGGCAGCAGTTCTTC	CASSPRLAGQQFF
NA	TRBV7-8	TRBD2	TRBJ2-5	TGTGCCAGCAGCTTCCGAGGTCAAGCGGGAGGGGAGACCCAGTACTTC	CASSFRGQAGGETQYF
NA	TRBV6-1	TRBD2	TRBJ2-2	TGTGCCAGCAGTGTAGCGGGAGGGAAGACCGGGGAGCTGTTTTTT	CASSVAGGKTGELFF
NA	TRBV5-1	TRBD2	TRBJ2-7	TGCGCCAGCAGCTGGACCCTAGCGGGAGGGGACTACGAGCAGTACTTC	CASSWTLAGGDYEQYF
NA	TRBV5-1	NA	TRBJ2-5	TGCGCCAGCAGCTTGTACGGGACCCAGTACTTC	CASSLYGTQYF
once	TRBV30	NA	TRBJ2-1	TGTGCCTGGAGTATAGGCGGGGTCAATGAGCAGTTCTTC	CAWSIGGVNEQFF
NA	TRBV5-3	TRBD1	TRBJ1-1	TGTGCCAGAAGACACAGGGGAATGAACACTGAAGCTTTCTTT	CARRHRGMNTEAFF
NA	TRBV3-1/TRBV3-2	NA	TRBJ2-1	TGTGCCAGCAGCCCTGGACTCTACCGATACAATGAGCAGTTCTTC	CASSPGLYRYNEQFF
NA	TRBV12-5	TRBD2	TRBJ2-1	TGTGCTAGTGGACCCCCGCGGACTAGCGGAAACAATGAGCAGTTCTTC	CASGPPRTSGNNEQFF
NA	TRBV3-1/TRBV3-2	NA	TRBJ1-2	TGTGCCAGCAGCCAAGACCCAGTCGTGAGACGGGGCTACACCTTC	CASSQDPVVRRGYTF
NA	TRBV7-2	NA	TRBJ1-4	TGTGCCAGCAGCAACCGGGACCGCGTTGCAAAACTGTTTTTT	CASSNRDRVAKLFF
NA	TRBV6-5	TRBD1	TRBJ2-3	TGTGCCAGCAGGACCGGGACAGGGGGCGGAGATACGCAGTATTTT	CASRTGTGGGDTQYF
NA	TRBV2	TRBD2	TRBJ2-3	TGTGCCAGCAGTTGGACTAGCGCTAGCACAGATACGCAGTATTTT	CASSWTSASTDTQYF
NA	TRBV27	TRBD1	TRBJ1-2	TGTGCCAGCAGTTTTAGGGGGCCCCCGGATGGCTACACCTTC	CASSFRGPPDGYTF
NA	TRBV10-2	TRBD1	TRBJ1-3	TGCGCCAGCAGTGAGTCGACAGGGCCTGGAAACACCATATATTTT	CASSESTGPGNTIYF
NA	TRBV19	NA	TRBJ2-4	TGTGCCAGTACACTAGGGGCGACATCGCTAGCCAAAAACATTCAGTACTTC	CASTLGATSLAKNIQYF
once	TRBV30	TRBD1	TRBJ1-1	TGTGCCTGGAGATACCCGACAGGGGGCAGGACTGAAGCTTTCTTT	CAWRYPTGGRTEAFF
few	TRBV7-9	NA	TRBJ1-5	TGTGCCAGCAGCTCCCAGGGTGAGAATCAGCCCCAGCATTTT	CASSSQGENQPQHF
once	TRBV28	NA	TRBJ1-2	TGTGCCAGCAACAAAAGGAGTAATGGCTACACCTTC	CASNKRSNGYTF
NA	TRBV6-2/TRBV6-3	NA	TRBJ1-1	TGTGCCAGCAGCCGGAGGGTTAGCACTGAAGCTTTCTTT	CASSRRVSTEAFF
NA	TRBV27	NA	TRBJ2-7	TGTGCCAGCAGTTTAAACACCGACTACGAGCAGTACTTC	CASSLNTDYEQYF
NA	TRBV4-1	NA	TRBJ1-4	TGCGCCAGCAGCCAAATATCACGGGACCTTGAGAGAAAACTGTTTTTT	CASSQISRDLERKLFF
NA	TRBV29-1	TRBD1	TRBJ1-1	TGCAGCGAGCACCGGGACAGGGGGGAAACTTTCTTT	CSEHRDRGETFF
NA	TRBV6-5	TRBD2	TRBJ2-2	TGTGCCAGCCATAGGGCGGGAGGGCCCGCCGGGGAGCTGTTTTTT	CASHRAGGPAGELFF
NA	TRBV25-1	NA	TRBJ1-4	TGTGCCAGCAAAGACTCTGGGGGATCTAATGAAAAACTGTTTTTT	CASKDSGGSNEKLFF
few	TRBV7-9	NA	TRBJ2-3	TGTGCCAGCAGCTTAGGGGGGGCATGGGATACGCAGTATTTT	CASSLGGAWDTQYF
NA	TRBV3-1/TRBV3-2	NA	TRBJ1-1	TGTGCCAGCAGCCAATCTGGGACCCTGAACACTGAAGCTTTCTTT	CASSQSGTLNTEAFF
NA	TRBV7-8	NA	TRBJ1-1	TGTGCCAGCATTAAGGCGGCCCTAGGCACTGAAGCTTTCTTT	CASIKAALGTEAFF
NA	TRBV29-1	NA	TRBJ1-1	TGCAGCGGCCGAAGGGCTGGGGTAGGAACTGAAGCTTTCTTT	CSGRRAGVGTEAFF
NA	TRBV14	NA	TRBJ2-1	TGTGCCAGCAGCCAAGTTTTTGGAGATTGGGGCAATGAGCAGTTCTTC	CASSQVFGDWGNEQFF
NA	TRBV6-4	TRBD1	TRBJ2-3	TGTGCCAGCAGTGACGGACAGGGGGGCACAGATACGCAGTATTTT	CASSDGQGGTDTQYF
NA	TRBV28	TRBD2	TRBJ2-3	TGTGCCAGCAGTCTCCTAGCGGGAGGCGGCCCAGATACGCAGTATTTT	CASSLLAGGGPDTQYF
NA	TRBV27	NA	TRBJ1-1	TGTGCCAGCAAACCTCGAAGGCAGTTGAACACTGAAGCTTTCTTT	CASKPRRQLNTEAFF
NA	TRBV2	TRBD1	TRBJ2-6	TGTGCCAGCAGGGGACATGACAGGGCTGGGGCCAACGTCCTGACTTTC	CASRGHDRAGANVLTF
NA	TRBV3-1/TRBV3-2	NA	TRBJ2-2	TGTGCCCGCCGCTCCCGGGCGGGGGCGGGCGGGGAGCTGTTTTTT	CARRSRAGAGGELFF
few	TRBV27	TRBD1	TRBJ1-1	TGTGCCAGCAGACAACAGGGGATGAACACTGAAGCTTTCTTT	CASRQQGMNTEAFF
once	TRBV4-1	TRBD1	TRBJ1-5	TGCGCCAGCAGCCAAATGGACAGGGGTAATCAGCCCCAGCATTTT	CASSQMDRGNQPQHF
NA	TRBV19	TRBD1	TRBJ2-3	TGTGCCAGTAGTACCGAAGGGACAGGACTCACAGATACGCAGTATTTT	CASSTEGTGLTDTQYF
NA	TRBV4-1	NA	TRBJ1-6	TGCGCCAGCAGCCAAGTGTCGACTCAACGCCGTGGGAGAAATAATTCACCCCTCCACTTT	CASSQVSTQRRGRNNSPLHF
NA	TRBV21-1	NA	TRBJ1-1	TGTGCCAAACTAAACGTGATGAACACTGAAGCTTTCTTT	CAKLNVMNTEAFF
NA	TRBV6-1	NA	TRBJ1-5	TGTGCCAGCAGTGAAGCGTGGCGGGCTCGGGGCAATCAGCCCCAGCATTTT	CASSEAWRARGNQPQHF
NA	TRBV5-4	TRBD1	TRBJ1-1	TGTGCCAGCAGCCATGGACAGGGGCGGACTGAAGCTTTCTTT	CASSHGQGRTEAFF
NA	TRBV28	NA	TRBJ2-7	TGTGCCAGCAGTTCCCCCCTAGGGACTTTCGATTACGAGCAGTACTTC	CASSSPLGTFDYEQYF
NA	TRBV2	NA	TRBJ1-5	TGTGCCAGCAGTGGGGGGTTTGGCAATCAGCCCCAGCATTTT	CASSGGFGNQPQHF